The 15 T cell receptor beta chains in this list originate from one sample, sequenced in a study of tumor and adjacent non-tumor tissue in lung cancer. A modified ARM-PCR protocol with three rounds of nested PCR amplified TCRbeta. TCRdb analysed the multiplex PCR reads with MiXCR anew, one entry per CDR3 protein. The data hold 35,000 to 55,000 distinct CDR3 sequences, with 60% to 70% observed a single time. This sample's RNA came from whole unsorted tissue. This non-tumor lung sample came from over 3 cm beyond the tumor edge. Sequencing was performed on distant non-tumor lung tissue. The receptors shown here come from a woman aged 40 to 49 with non-small cell lung cancer.

Concerning this clonotype itself: An end of the junction does not agree with germline; a read error may underlie this. In nucleotides, the CDR3 is TGTGCCAGCAGCCTGGAGGGGACTAGCGGGATCTTC. Its translation is CASSLEGTSGIF. The V gene is TRBV11-2, the J gene TRBJ2-1; TRBD2 matches 13 bases. Germline CDR1 is SGHAT and CDR2 is FQNNGV. The CDR3 contains 12 residues. Full variable domain (missing parts from reference TRBV11-2 and TRBJ2-1): EAGVAQSPRYKIIEKRQSVAFWCNPISGHATLYWYQQILGQGPKLLIQFQNNGVVDDSQLPKDRFSAERLKGVDSTLKIQPAKLEDSAVYLCASSLEGTSGIFGPGTRLTVL.

As regards this clonotype: This clone may be a read error of a much larger clone one base away. This sequence joins TRBV12-3 or TRBV12-4 and TRBJ1-5; a possible D gene is TRBD1 (5 bases). Trimming left V 6 bases short and J 2 bases short, with 23 bases between. This CDR3 has 18 amino acids. The CDR3 here is CASSLYTGIPGGNQPQHF. DNA of the CDR3: TGTGCCAGCAGCCTTTACACAGGAATACCAGGAGGCAATCAGCCCCAGCATTTT.

This clonotype came up a few times. This may stem from a read error, because a much larger clone lies one nucleotide away. J is TRBJ2-5 and V is TRBV29-1; a possible D gene is TRBD2 (6 bases). This CDR3 has 15 residues. In germline, CDR1 is SQVTM, CDR2 ANQGSEA. The CDR3 sequence: CSIEELGGGKETQYF. CDR3 in DNA: TGCAGCATTGAAGAGTTGGGGGGAGGCAAGGAGACCCAGTACTTC.

This clonotype was seen a single time. In this CDR3 the conserved last residue, phenylalanine or tryptophan, is missing, so a read error is likely. V usage is TRBV11-3 and J usage is TRBJ2-7; possibly TRBD1 or TRBD2 for D (5 bases each). There are 17 residues in the CDR3. Germline CDR1 and CDR2: SGHNT and YENEEA. The V and J ends lost 1 base and 3 bases respectively, with 19 bases between them. The CDR3 DNA reads as TGTGCCAGCAGCTTAGGAGGGATAGGGGTCACGCACTACGAGCAGTACTCC. It is translated as CASSLGGIGVTHYEQYS.

This clonotype was seen ten or more times. This sequence joins TRBV6-1 and TRBJ1-5; D call uncertain. The CDR3 has 15 residues. Trimming cost V 1 base and J 0 bases, with 7 bases left between them. Germline loops: CDR1 MNHNS, CDR2 SASEGT. The CDR3 loop is CASSEDDRSNQPQHF. Written as DNA, the CDR3 is TGTGCCAGCAGTGAAGATGACCGTAGCAATCAGCCCCAGCATTTT.

This clonotype has a count of ten or more. The CDR3 region has the DNA TGTGCCAGCAGTCCGGCCGGACACAGCAATCAGCCCCAGCATTTT. Amino acids: CASSPAGHSNQPQHF. This chain uses TRBV6-5 with TRBJ1-5; possibly TRBD1 for D (5 bases). The CDR3 length is 15 residues. Germline V gives CDR1 MNHEY, CDR2 SVGAGI. V lost 5 bases and J 1 base, leaving 12 bases between the germline ends.

This clonotype was counted a few times. The gene calls are TRBV6-2 or TRBV6-3 and TRBJ2-1; D is perhaps TRBD2 (7 bases). The CDR3 is 15 residues long. V was clipped by 4 bases and J by 5 bases, with 15 bases between them. CDR1 is MNHEY, CDR2 SVGEGT, per germline. The CDR3 loop is CASSLGGGADNEQFF. Here the CDR3 DNA reads TGTGCCAGCAGTTTAGGGGGGGGGGCAGACAATGAGCAGTTCTTC.

This chain connects TRBV20-1 to TRBJ2-7; D could derive from TRBD1 or TRBD2 (5 bases each). The length of the CDR3 is 13 residues. The V end lost 3 bases, the J end lost 3 bases, and 12 bases lay between the germline ends. Per germline, CDR1 DFQATT and CDR2 SNEGSKA (reference sequence). The CDR3 DNA follows: TGCAGTGCTAGGTCGGGGCAGCACTACGAGCAGTACTTC. It specifies CSARSGQHYEQYF.

This sequence joins TRBV20-1 and TRBJ1-4; D not certain. The length of the CDR3 is 12 residues. The germline V and J ends were trimmed by 3 bases and 8 bases, with 10 bases remaining between them. Germline V CDR1 and CDR2: DFQATT, SNEGSKA (reference sequence). CDR3 in DNA: TGCAGTGCTAGGGGTCAGTCCGAAAAACTGTTTTTT. This codes for CSARGQSEKLFF.

This clonotype was seen a handful of times. This may come from a read error, since a much larger clone is one base off. As the CDR3 is not closed by the conserved phenylalanine or tryptophan, this likely results from a read error. The V call is TRBV6-6, the J call TRBJ2-5; 11 nucleotides align to TRBD2. Germline CDR1 reads MNHNY; CDR2 reads SVGAGI (reference sequence). The CDR3 has 16 residues. The V gene end was trimmed by 2 bases and the J gene end by 4 bases; junction bases not matched to a gene: 6. As DNA, the CDR3 is TGTGCCAGCAGTTACAGGACTAGCGGGTTCAGAGAGACCCAGTACATC. Protein: CASSYRTSGFRETQYI.

Concerning this clonotype: The missing conserved phenylalanine or tryptophan at the end of this CDR3 makes a read error likely. CDR3: CASRYTGVRSGANVLTL. DNA of the CDR3: TGTGCCAGCAGATATACAGGGGTTCGCTCTGGGGCCAACGTCCTGACTCTC. The chain recombines TRBV6-5 with TRBJ2-6; 7 bases match TRBD1. CDR3 size: 17 residues. CDR1 and CDR2 (germline): MNHEY, SVGAGI. The V gene end was trimmed by 6 bases and the J gene end by 0 bases; junction bases not matched to a gene: 8.

The rearrangement uses TRBV7-9 and TRBJ1-4, with TRBD1 identical over 9 bases. This CDR3 has 15 residues. Germline trimming cut 5 bases from V and 6 bases from J; bases unmatched to any gene: 7. Germline CDR1 is SEHNR and CDR2 is FQNEAQ (reference sequence). The CDR3 is CASSERQGVDEKLFF. The CDR3 region has the DNA TGTGCCAGCAGCGAACGACAGGGGGTGGATGAAAAACTGTTTTTT.

This clonotype was seen ten or more times. The chain recombines TRBV29-1 with TRBJ2-3; D remains ambiguous. The CDR3 is made up of 15 amino acids. Deletions cut 6 bases from V and 0 bases from J, with 16 bases between. Germline loops: CDR1 SQVTM, CDR2 ANQGSEA. CDR3 DNA: TGCAGCGTCTTTGAAATGGCGACTAGCACAGATACGCAGTATTTT. It specifies CSVFEMATSTDTQYF.

Comments on this clonotype: One end of the junction varies from germline; a read error may be responsible. The CDR3 region is CASSSMREQYF. CDR3 DNA: TGTGCCAGCAGCTCGATGAGGGAGCAGTATTTC. This rearrangement joins TRBV5-6 to TRBJ2-7, with D possibly matching TRBD2 (5 bases). The V gene's germline CDR1 is SGHDT and CDR2 YYEEEE. The CDR3 contains 11 residues.

The V call is TRBV30, the J call TRBJ1-4; D unresolved. The CDR3 has 14 residues. V dropped 3 bases and J dropped 4 bases, with 12 bases sitting between them. The V gene's germline CDR1 is GTSNPN and CDR2 SVGIG (reference sequence). The CDR3 DNA is TGTGCCTGGAGAGCAGACCCCTTTAATGAAAAACTGTTTTTT. It yields the protein CAWRADPFNEKLFF.